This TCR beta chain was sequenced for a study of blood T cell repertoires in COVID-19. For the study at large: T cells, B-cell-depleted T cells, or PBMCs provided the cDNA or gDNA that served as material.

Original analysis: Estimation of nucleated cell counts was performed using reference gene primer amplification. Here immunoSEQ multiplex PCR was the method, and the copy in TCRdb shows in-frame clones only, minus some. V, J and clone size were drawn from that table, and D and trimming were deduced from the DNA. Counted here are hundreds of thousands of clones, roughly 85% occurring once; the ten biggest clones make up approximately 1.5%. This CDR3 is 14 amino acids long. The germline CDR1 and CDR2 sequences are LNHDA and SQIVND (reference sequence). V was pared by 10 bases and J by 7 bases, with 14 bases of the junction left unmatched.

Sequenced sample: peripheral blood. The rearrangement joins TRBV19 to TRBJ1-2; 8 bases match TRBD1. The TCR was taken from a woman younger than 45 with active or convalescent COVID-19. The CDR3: CATRVGTGSGGYTF. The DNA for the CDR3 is TGTGCCACCCGAGTGGGGACAGGATCCGGTGGCTACACCTTC.